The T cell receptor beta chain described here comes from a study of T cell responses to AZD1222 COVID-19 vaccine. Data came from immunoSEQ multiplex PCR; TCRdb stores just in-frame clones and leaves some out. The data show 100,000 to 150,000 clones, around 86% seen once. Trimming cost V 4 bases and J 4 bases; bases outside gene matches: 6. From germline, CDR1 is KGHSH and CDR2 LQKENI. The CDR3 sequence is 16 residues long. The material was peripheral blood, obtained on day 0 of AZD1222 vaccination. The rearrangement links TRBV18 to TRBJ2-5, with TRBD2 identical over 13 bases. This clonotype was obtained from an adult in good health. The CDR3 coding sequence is TGTGCCAGCTCACGCGACACTAGCGGGGGGGCAGAGACCCAGTACTTC. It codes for CASSRDTSGGAETQYF.